This TCR beta chain was found in a study of CXCR3-negative and CXCR3-positive naive CD8 T cells. Study-level background: Sequencing brought in about 150 million TRB reads altogether, and each library got about 1.5 +/- 0.3 million.

CDR1 and CDR2 from the germline V gene are LGHDT and YNNKEL (reference sequence). The CDR3 runs 11 residues. Concerning this clonotype: The antigen is unknown.

All CD8+ T cell subsets were sorted in triplicate at over 250,000 cells each. Identification of naive CD8+ T cells rested on CD45RO-CCR7+CD27+CD95- status. Broader study findings: Much lower diversity was found in memory CD8+ cells, while both naive subsets had comparably high diversity. When CXCR3-positive naive cells were set against CXCR3-negative naive cells, the former had more hydrophobic TRB CDR3s.

UMI labels and 5' RACE were used to prepare the TRB cDNA libraries. TCRdb re-called the 5' RACE reads; one entry per CDR3 protein, DNA not given. The listing contains about 94,000 distinct CDR3 sequences. The sequence was obtained from a human donor in good health. Some clones in this sample may be carry-over from other donors' samples. The sample consisted of naive CXCR3+ CD8+ T cells from blood. Subset in this sample: CD45RO-CCR7+CD27+CD95- naive CD8+ T cells expressing CXCR3 (TNR3+). This chain links TRBV3-1 with TRBJ1-1; TCRdb lists TRBD1, though no DNA is available to test this call. The CDR3 loop reads CASSPGAEAFF.